This TCR beta chain was found in a study of T cells in Graves' hyperthyroidism and ophthalmopathy. Trimming took 2 bases from V and 11 from J, leaving 15 bases between them. The CDR3 is 13 amino acids. Germline CDR1 MDHEN, CDR2 SYDVKM. RNA transcripts were the template for amplifying TCR beta CDR3 regions. Researchers ran a first-round RT-PCR on the TCR CDR3 using the HTBI primer set. In TCRdb, the multiplex PCR reads were re-called with MiXCR into one record per CDR3 protein. The sample lists more than 600,000 distinct CDR3 sequences; roughly 15% were seen once. This clonotype has ten or more counts. Sequenced sample: blood. The sequence came from a man in his late teens or twenties with Graves' hyperthyroidism. The rearrangement joins TRBV28 to TRBJ1-1; maybe TRBD1 (6 bases). In DNA form, the CDR3 reads TGTGCCAGCAGTTTACTATTACAGGGTAGGGCTTTCTTT. This codes for CASSLLLQGRAFF. The variable domain in full, completed from reference TRBV28 and TRBJ1-1, reads DVKVTQSSRYLVKRTGEKVFLECVQDMDHENMFWYRQDPGLGLRLIYFSYDVKMKEKGDIPEGYSVSREKKERFSLILESASTNQTSMYLCASSLLLQGRAFFGQGTRLTVV.